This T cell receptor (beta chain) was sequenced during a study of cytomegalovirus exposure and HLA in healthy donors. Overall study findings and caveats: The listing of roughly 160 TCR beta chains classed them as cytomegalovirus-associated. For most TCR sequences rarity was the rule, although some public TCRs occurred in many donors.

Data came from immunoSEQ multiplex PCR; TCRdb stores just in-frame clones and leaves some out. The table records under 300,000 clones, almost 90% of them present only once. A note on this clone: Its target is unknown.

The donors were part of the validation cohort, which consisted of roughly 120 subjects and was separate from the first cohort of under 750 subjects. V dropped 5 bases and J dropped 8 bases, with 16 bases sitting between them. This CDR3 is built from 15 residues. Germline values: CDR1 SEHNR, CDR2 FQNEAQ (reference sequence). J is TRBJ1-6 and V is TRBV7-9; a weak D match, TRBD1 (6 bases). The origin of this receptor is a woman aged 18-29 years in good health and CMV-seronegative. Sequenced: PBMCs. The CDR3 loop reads CASSRLQGWDSPLHF. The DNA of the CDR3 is TGTGCCAGCAGCCGCTTACAGGGTTGGGATTCACCCCTCCACTTT.